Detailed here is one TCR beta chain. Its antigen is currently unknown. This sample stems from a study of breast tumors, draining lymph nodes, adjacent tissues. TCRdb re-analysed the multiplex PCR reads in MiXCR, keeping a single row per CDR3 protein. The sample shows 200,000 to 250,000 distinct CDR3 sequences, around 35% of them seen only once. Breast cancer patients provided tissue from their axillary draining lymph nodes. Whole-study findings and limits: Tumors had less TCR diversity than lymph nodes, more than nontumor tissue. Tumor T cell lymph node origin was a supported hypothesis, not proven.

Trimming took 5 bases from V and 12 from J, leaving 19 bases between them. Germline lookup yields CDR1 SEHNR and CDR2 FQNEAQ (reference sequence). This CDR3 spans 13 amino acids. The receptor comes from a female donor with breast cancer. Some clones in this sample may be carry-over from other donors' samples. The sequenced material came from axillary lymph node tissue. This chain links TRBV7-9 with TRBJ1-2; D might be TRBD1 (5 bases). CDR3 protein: CASSQQAIAFNTF. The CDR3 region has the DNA TGTGCCAGCAGCCAACAGGCAATCGCTTTCAACACCTTC.